Listed below are T cell receptor beta chains from one sample, sequenced in a study of T cell responses to AZD1222 COVID-19 vaccine. Clones were read by immunoSEQ multiplex PCR, and TCRdb kept only the in-frame ones, dropping some. The sample gives some 130,000 clones, around 90% of which show up once; approximately 8% is in the top ten. The starting material was peripheral blood, obtained on day 0 of AZD1222 vaccination. These receptors were collected from an adult in good health. CDR3s include the opening cysteine and the closing phenylalanine or tryptophan. Each record gives: D gene, V gene, J gene, clone size, CDR3 DNA, CDR3 protein. The D gene is left open where the match is weak. Size is stated for part of the rows, as once, few or many counts, or as a class when the clone is expanded.

D gene: -
V gene: TRBV30
J gene: TRBJ1-6
clone size: -
CDR3 DNA: TGTGCCCCGCGGATTCGACCCTGGGGGACGGTAAATTCACCCCTCCACTTT
CDR3 protein: CAPRIRPWGTVNSPLHF

D gene: -
V gene: TRBV29-1
J gene: TRBJ2-1
clone size: -
CDR3 DNA: TGCAGCGTTGGAAGCAAGGCAAATGAGCAGTTCTTC
CDR3 protein: CSVGSKANEQFF

D gene: TRBD1
V gene: TRBV19
J gene: TRBJ2-1
clone size: few
CDR3 DNA: TGTGCCAGTAGTATAGATGGTTCAGGGGGCTACAATGAGCAGTTCTTC
CDR3 protein: CASSIDGSGGYNEQFF

D gene: -
V gene: TRBV5-1
J gene: TRBJ1-3
clone size: -
CDR3 DNA: TGCGCCAGCAGCTTGACAAACCCCACCACCTCTGGAAACACCATATATTTT
CDR3 protein: CASSLTNPTTSGNTIYF

D gene: TRBD2
V gene: TRBV19
J gene: TRBJ2-1
clone size: -
CDR3 DNA: TGTGCCAGTAGTGCAACTAGCGGGGGGGCGGGTGAGCAGTTCTTC
CDR3 protein: CASSATSGGAGEQFF

D gene: -
V gene: TRBV14
J gene: TRBJ1-2
clone size: -
CDR3 DNA: TGTGCCAGCAGCCAAGACGCGAAACCACATGGCTACACCTTC
CDR3 protein: CASSQDAKPHGYTF

D gene: TRBD1
V gene: TRBV7-9
J gene: TRBJ1-4
clone size: few
CDR3 DNA: TGTGCCAGCAGCTTGGACAGGGGGAGCGAAAAACTGTTTTTT
CDR3 protein: CASSLDRGSEKLFF

D gene: -
V gene: TRBV10-3
J gene: TRBJ2-7
clone size: few
CDR3 DNA: TGTGCCATCAGTGAGTCGGGGACTGGGCAGTACTTC
CDR3 protein: CAISESGTGQYF

D gene: -
V gene: TRBV11-2
J gene: TRBJ2-1
clone size: -
CDR3 DNA: TGTGCCAGCAGCTTAACCGGGACCGTCTACAATGAGCAGTTCTTC
CDR3 protein: CASSLTGTVYNEQFF

D gene: TRBD1
V gene: TRBV5-4
J gene: TRBJ2-7
clone size: -
CDR3 DNA: TGTGCCAGCAGCTTGGGGTCCACGGGACAGGGGATGGACGAGCAGTACTTC
CDR3 protein: CASSLGSTGQGMDEQYF

D gene: TRBD1
V gene: TRBV5-1
J gene: TRBJ2-1
clone size: -
CDR3 DNA: TGCGCCAGCAGATTGGTGGGACAGGGATCCCATGAGCAGTTCTTC
CDR3 protein: CASRLVGQGSHEQFF

D gene: -
V gene: TRBV5-4
J gene: TRBJ1-1
clone size: -
CDR3 DNA: TGTGCCAGCAGCCCCAGGTCACCTAACACTGAAGCTTTCTTT
CDR3 protein: CASSPRSPNTEAFF

D gene: -
V gene: TRBV29-1
J gene: TRBJ2-7
clone size: -
CDR3 DNA: TGCAGCGTTAGGAACAGCGCTTACGAGCAGTACTTC
CDR3 protein: CSVRNSAYEQYF

D gene: -
V gene: TRBV10-1
J gene: TRBJ2-7
clone size: -
CDR3 DNA: TGCGCCAGCAGTGAGGAGGGGTCCGAGCAGTACTTC
CDR3 protein: CASSEEGSEQYF

D gene: TRBD1
V gene: TRBV24-1
J gene: TRBJ2-5
clone size: -
CDR3 DNA: TGTGCCACCGGACAGGCCCAAGAGACCCAGTACTTC
CDR3 protein: CATGQAQETQYF

D gene: -
V gene: TRBV5-1
J gene: TRBJ1-4
clone size: -
CDR3 DNA: TGCGCCAGCTCGGCAGGCGGGGCCCCTAATGAAAAACTGTTTTTT
CDR3 protein: CASSAGGAPNEKLFF

D gene: -
V gene: TRBV29-1
J gene: TRBJ1-1
clone size: -
CDR3 DNA: TGCAGCGTGGGGCGGGACAAAGTGAACACTGAAGCTTTCTTT
CDR3 protein: CSVGRDKVNTEAFF